This is a list of T cell receptor beta chains from one sample in a study of identical twins. One entry per CDR3 protein results from TCRdb running MiXCR on the 5' RACE reads. The table has a few hundred thousand distinct CDR3 sequences, about an eighth seen once. This same sample was also part of a study on yellow fever vaccine responses in identical twins.

The sample consisted of memory (CD45RO+) T cells sorted from blood. The receptors were sampled from a woman between 18 and 30 years old in good health. Both conserved end residues are part of each CDR3. The D gene is left open where the match is weak. Expanded clones are given a class, and other clones once, few, many or no size at all.

D gene: TRBD1
J gene: TRBJ2-7
clone size: few
V gene: TRBV20-1
CDR3 DNA: TGCAGTGCAACGGGACAGGGGATCTACGAGCAGTACTTC
CDR3 protein: CSATGQGIYEQYF

D gene: .
J gene: TRBJ2-5
clone size: many
V gene: TRBV12-3/TRBV12-4
CDR3 DNA: TGTGCCAGCAGCGCCAATGGGGGGGAGACCCAGTACTTC
CDR3 protein: CASSANGGETQYF

D gene: .
J gene: TRBJ2-1
clone size: few
V gene: TRBV24-1
CDR3 DNA: TGTGCCACCAGTGAGGGGGGACGGAAGACCTACAATGAGCAGTTCTTC
CDR3 protein: CATSEGGRKTYNEQFF

D gene: .
J gene: TRBJ2-2
clone size: .
V gene: TRBV28
CDR3 DNA: TGTGCCAGCAGTTTATGGGGGCCAACCGGGGAGCTGTTTTTT
CDR3 protein: CASSLWGPTGELFF

D gene: .
J gene: TRBJ2-1
clone size: .
V gene: TRBV10-3
CDR3 DNA: TGTGCCATCAGTGATCGTTCAGGATTCTACAATGAGCAGTTCTTC
CDR3 protein: CAISDRSGFYNEQFF

D gene: .
J gene: TRBJ2-3
clone size: many
V gene: TRBV10-3
CDR3 DNA: TGTGCCATCCTTTCTGGGGAAGATACGCAGTATTTT
CDR3 protein: CAILSGEDTQYF

D gene: .
J gene: TRBJ1-5
clone size: few
V gene: TRBV12-3/TRBV12-4
CDR3 DNA: TGTGCCTTTCGAAAGGGCAATCAGCCCCAGCATTTT
CDR3 protein: CAFRKGNQPQHF

D gene: TRBD2
J gene: TRBJ2-4
clone size: .
V gene: TRBV28
CDR3 DNA: TGTGCCAGCAGTTTCCTGGCTAGCGGGAGCAGGGTTAACATTCAGTACTTC
CDR3 protein: CASSFLASGSRVNIQYF

D gene: TRBD2
J gene: TRBJ2-3
clone size: .
V gene: TRBV2
CDR3 DNA: TGTGCCAGTAGAAAGGGGGCTAGCGGGAGAGATACGCAGTATTTT
CDR3 protein: CASRKGASGRDTQYF

D gene: .
J gene: TRBJ1-2
clone size: few
V gene: TRBV5-6
CDR3 DNA: TGTGCCAGCAGCTCCGGGCCCGACTATGGCTACACCTTC
CDR3 protein: CASSSGPDYGYTF

D gene: TRBD1
J gene: TRBJ2-1
clone size: many
V gene: TRBV10-3
CDR3 DNA: TGTGCCATCACTCCCACAGGGGATGAGCAGTTCTTC
CDR3 protein: CAITPTGDEQFF

D gene: .
J gene: TRBJ2-5
clone size: few
V gene: TRBV11-2
CDR3 DNA: TGTGCCAGCAGGTACCCGGGGCGCTTAGAGACCCAGTACTTC
CDR3 protein: CASRYPGRLETQYF

D gene: .
J gene: TRBJ2-3
clone size: many
V gene: TRBV29-1
CDR3 DNA: TGCAGCGTTGAAGCGGGCAGCACAGATACGCAGTATTTT
CDR3 protein: CSVEAGSTDTQYF

D gene: .
J gene: TRBJ1-1
clone size: once
V gene: TRBV28
CDR3 DNA: TGTGCCAGCACCACTATCGGAGGGGCGAACACTGAAGCTTTCTTT
CDR3 protein: CASTTIGGANTEAFF

D gene: .
J gene: TRBJ2-5
clone size: few
V gene: TRBV12-3/TRBV12-4
CDR3 DNA: TGTGCCAGCAGTGAGTGGGGGGCTAGCTCCAAAGAGACCCAGTACTTC
CDR3 protein: CASSEWGASSKETQYF

D gene: TRBD1
J gene: TRBJ2-1
clone size: .
V gene: TRBV15
CDR3 DNA: TGTGCCACCAGCTCCAGGACAGGGCCTAGGACCTACAATGAGCAGTTCTTC
CDR3 protein: CATSSRTGPRTYNEQFF

D gene: .
J gene: TRBJ2-2
clone size: many
V gene: TRBV7-9
CDR3 DNA: TGTGCCACGGGTGACTTCCGTGGCGGGGAGCTGTTTTTT
CDR3 protein: CATGDFRGGELFF

D gene: TRBD1
J gene: TRBJ1-1
clone size: few
V gene: TRBV6-1
CDR3 DNA: TGTGCCAGCAGGGGGGTGGGACAGGCGAACACTGAAGCTTTCTTT
CDR3 protein: CASRGVGQANTEAFF

D gene: TRBD1
J gene: TRBJ2-3
clone size: many
V gene: TRBV7-8
CDR3 DNA: TGTGCCAGCAGCTCTTGGGACAGGGGGGACACAGATACGCAGTATTTT
CDR3 protein: CASSSWDRGDTDTQYF

D gene: .
J gene: TRBJ2-3
clone size: many
V gene: TRBV11-2
CDR3 DNA: TGTGCCAGCAGCAAAGAGGCGGGGACAGATACGCAGTATTTT
CDR3 protein: CASSKEAGTDTQYF

D gene: TRBD1
J gene: TRBJ2-3
clone size: .
V gene: TRBV5-1
CDR3 DNA: TGCGCCAGCAGCCCAATGACAGGGGGGGGATCGCGGAGCACAGATACGCAGTATTTT
CDR3 protein: CASSPMTGGGSRSTDTQYF

D gene: .
J gene: TRBJ1-2
clone size: few
V gene: TRBV7-2
CDR3 DNA: TGTGCCAGCAGCTTAGGGCAGGGAATATCCTATGGCTACACCTTC
CDR3 protein: CASSLGQGISYGYTF

D gene: .
J gene: TRBJ2-5
clone size: many
V gene: TRBV12-3/TRBV12-4
CDR3 DNA: TGTGCCAGCAGTTTTAGGCAAGAGACCCAGTACTTC
CDR3 protein: CASSFRQETQYF

D gene: TRBD1
J gene: TRBJ1-5
clone size: few
V gene: TRBV5-5
CDR3 DNA: TGTGCCAGCAGCTCGGGAGGGACAGGGGGCAATCAGCCCCAGCATTTT
CDR3 protein: CASSSGGTGGNQPQHF

D gene: TRBD2
J gene: TRBJ2-1
clone size: few
V gene: TRBV3-1
CDR3 DNA: TGTGCCAGCAGCCAAGTCATCGCGCGGGAGAACTCCTACAATGAGCAGTTCTTC
CDR3 protein: CASSQVIARENSYNEQFF

D gene: .
J gene: TRBJ2-2
clone size: many
V gene: TRBV24-1
CDR3 DNA: TGTGCCACCAACTCGAGAGGGAGGACCGGGGAGCTGTTTTTT
CDR3 protein: CATNSRGRTGELFF

D gene: TRBD1
J gene: TRBJ2-2
clone size: few
V gene: TRBV19
CDR3 DNA: TGTGCCAGTCAAAGGGACAGGGGTATCGGGGAGCTGTTTTTT
CDR3 protein: CASQRDRGIGELFF

D gene: TRBD1
J gene: TRBJ2-1
clone size: .
V gene: TRBV28
CDR3 DNA: TGTGCCAGCAGTTTTTGGGACAGGGACAATGAGCAGTTCTTC
CDR3 protein: CASSFWDRDNEQFF

D gene: TRBD2
J gene: TRBJ2-1
clone size: many
V gene: TRBV2
CDR3 DNA: TGTGCCAGCGTCTTCCGGGGGGGGGAGCAGTTCTTC
CDR3 protein: CASVFRGGEQFF

D gene: .
J gene: TRBJ2-3
clone size: .
V gene: TRBV4-3
CDR3 DNA: TGCGCCAGCAGCCAAGGCCTCCGAGCGGATACGCAGTATTTT
CDR3 protein: CASSQGLRADTQYF

D gene: TRBD2
J gene: TRBJ2-7
clone size: few
V gene: TRBV18
CDR3 DNA: TGTGCCAGCTCCCGAGGACTAGCGGGAACAAGTTACGAGCAGTACTTC
CDR3 protein: CASSRGLAGTSYEQYF

D gene: TRBD1
J gene: TRBJ2-3
clone size: few
V gene: TRBV29-1
CDR3 DNA: TGCAGCGTTGGACAGGGTGTAGATACGCAGTATTTT
CDR3 protein: CSVGQGVDTQYF

D gene: TRBD1
J gene: TRBJ2-2
clone size: few
V gene: TRBV7-3
CDR3 DNA: TGTGCCAGCAGCCTGCACCCGGGACAGGGGGCTACGAGGGGCACCGGGGAGCTGTTTTTT
CDR3 protein: CASSLHPGQGATRGTGELFF